This is a list of T cell receptor beta chains from one sample in a study of blood T cell repertoires in COVID-19. Method: immunoSEQ multiplex PCR; TCRdb's copy keeps in-frame clones and lacks some. The data contain approximately 380,000 clones, roughly 90% of them seen just once; the ten biggest clones take up 0.8% to 0.9%. The specimen was PBMCs or T cells enriched from blood (not recorded which). Source of these receptors: a middle-aged woman who had been exposed to COVID-19. The CDR3 runs from the conserved cysteine through the conserved F or W. D genes are given only for firm matches. Clone sizes are given selectively: once, few, many, or a class where the clone is expanded.

V gene,J gene,D gene,clone size,CDR3 protein,CDR3 DNA
TRBV4-3,TRBJ2-6,NA,NA,CASSRGAATLTSGANVLTF,TGCGCCAGCAGCCGGGGCGCGGCCACCCTCACGTCTGGGGCCAACGTCCTGACTTTC
TRBV7-9,TRBJ1-2,TRBD1,NA,CASSMGQGAIDGYTF,TGTGCCAGCAGCATGGGACAGGGGGCAATAGATGGCTACACCTTC
TRBV3-1/TRBV3-2,TRBJ1-2,NA,NA,CASSQGATNYGYTF,TGTGCCAGCAGCCAAGGGGCAACTAACTATGGCTACACCTTC
TRBV30,TRBJ2-2,NA,NA,CAWKHLDRNTGELFF,TGTGCCTGGAAACACCTGGACAGAAACACCGGGGAGCTGTTTTTT
TRBV5-1,TRBJ1-4,TRBD1,NA,CASSLGGINEKLFF,TGCGCCAGCAGCTTAGGGGGCATTAATGAAAAACTGTTTTTT
TRBV2,TRBJ2-2,TRBD2,NA,CASSDLPIAGGENTGELFF,TGTGCCAGCAGTGACTTACCGATAGCGGGAGGGGAGAACACCGGGGAGCTGTTTTTT
TRBV2,TRBJ2-5,TRBD2,NA,CASSVAGGGEETQYF,TGTGCCAGCTCTGTAGCGGGAGGAGGAGAAGAGACCCAGTACTTC
TRBV9,TRBJ1-2,TRBD1,once,CASSPDRVGGYTF,TGTGCCAGCAGCCCCGACAGGGTGGGAGGCTACACCTTC
TRBV2,TRBJ2-3,TRBD1,many,CASSEPGQGVLGTQYF,TGTGCCAGCAGTGAACCGGGACAGGGGGTTCTCGGTACGCAGTATTTT
TRBV3-1/TRBV3-2,TRBJ2-7,TRBD1,NA,CASSRKLGTGSYEQYF,TGTGCCAGCAGCCGGAAGCTAGGGACAGGCTCCTACGAGCAGTACTTC
TRBV30,TRBJ2-7,TRBD1,NA,CAWSVRPWDRRNYEQYF,TGTGCCTGGAGTGTACGTCCTTGGGACAGGCGCAACTACGAGCAGTACTTC
TRBV19,TRBJ1-3,NA,few,CASNFLSGNTIYF,TGTGCCAGTAATTTCCTCTCTGGAAACACCATATATTTT
TRBV7-2,TRBJ1-1,NA,NA,CASSPLPRGNTEAFF,TGTGCCAGCAGCCCCCTCCCCAGGGGGAACACTGAAGCTTTCTTT
TRBV6-5,TRBJ2-2,TRBD2,NA,CASSYLAGGTGELFF,TGTGCCAGCAGTTACCTAGCGGGGGGCACCGGGGAGCTGTTTTTT
TRBV9,TRBJ1-2,NA,NA,CASSVGRGYGYTF,TGTGCCAGCAGCGTAGGCAGGGGCTATGGCTACACCTTC
TRBV7-2,TRBJ1-2,TRBD1,NA,CASSQRQGSFGYTF,TGTGCCAGCAGCCAAAGACAGGGGAGCTTTGGCTACACCTTC
TRBV25-1,TRBJ1-2,NA,NA,CASSAPGEEKSYTF,TGTGCCAGCAGTGCCCCCGGGGAGGAGAAATCCTACACCTTC
TRBV7-9,TRBJ1-3,NA,NA,CASSLNSLSGNTIYF,TGTGCCAGCAGCTTAAACAGTCTCTCTGGAAACACCATATATTTT
TRBV4-3,TRBJ1-1,TRBD1,NA,CASSHTGGTEAFF,TGCGCCAGCAGCCATACAGGGGGCACTGAAGCTTTCTTT
TRBV7-2,TRBJ2-7,TRBD2,NA,CASSTSGSFGQYF,TGTGCCAGCTCCACTAGCGGGAGTTTCGGGCAGTACTTC
TRBV5-4,TRBJ2-2,TRBD2,NA,CASSLAMTSQDTGELFF,TGTGCCAGCAGCTTGGCTATGACTAGCCAGGACACCGGGGAGCTGTTTTTT
TRBV18,TRBJ2-5,NA,NA,CASSPTTVARETQYF,TGTGCCAGCTCACCGACTACAGTGGCGCGAGAGACCCAGTACTTC
TRBV30,TRBJ1-5,NA,NA,CAWQGGLNQPQHF,TGTGCCTGGCAGGGTGGCCTCAATCAGCCCCAGCATTTT
TRBV5-1,TRBJ1-4,NA,NA,CASSPSATNEKLFF,TGCGCCAGCAGCCCCTCTGCAACTAATGAAAAACTGTTTTTT
TRBV30,TRBJ1-3,TRBD1,NA,CAWRITGGQDTIYF,TGTGCCTGGAGGATAACAGGGGGACAGGACACCATATATTTT
TRBV30,TRBJ1-1,NA,once,CASPGHGLYTEAFF,TGTGCCTCACCGGGACACGGACTCTACACTGAAGCTTTCTTT
TRBV3-1/TRBV3-2,TRBJ1-6,NA,NA,CASSPGHGNSPLHF,TGTGCCAGCAGCCCTGGACACGGCAATTCACCCCTCCACTTT
TRBV27,TRBJ1-4,TRBD1,NA,CASSPGQELEKLFF,TGTGCCAGCAGCCCCGGACAGGAGTTGGAAAAACTGTTTTTT
TRBV7-9,TRBJ2-7,TRBD2,NA,CASSLTGGPPEQYF,TGTGCCAGCAGCTTAACGGGAGGGCCCCCTGAGCAGTACTTC
TRBV2,TRBJ2-7,NA,once,CASIRGGTLYEQYF,TGTGCCAGCATCCGGGGTGGGACTCTTTACGAGCAGTACTTC
TRBV5-8,TRBJ1-3,NA,once,CASSFVAGSSGNTIYF,TGTGCCAGCAGCTTTGTGGCAGGGTCGTCTGGAAACACCATATATTTT
TRBV15,TRBJ2-2,TRBD2,NA,CATSIGRAGNTGELFF,TGTGCCACCAGCATCGGGAGGGCAGGGAACACCGGGGAGCTGTTTTTT
TRBV19,TRBJ1-1,NA,NA,CASRRDRDTEAFF,TGTGCCAGTAGAAGAGACAGAGACACTGAAGCTTTCTTT
TRBV30,TRBJ1-6,NA,NA,CAWSGSLNSPLHF,TGTGCCTGGAGTGGGAGCTTAAATTCACCCCTCCACTTT
TRBV29-1,TRBJ1-1,NA,NA,CSGGTGPTEAFF,TGCAGCGGCGGCACAGGGCCCACTGAAGCTTTCTTT
TRBV3-1/TRBV3-2,TRBJ2-2,NA,NA,CASSQVGGDTGELFF,TGTGCCAGCAGCCAAGTTGGAGGGGACACCGGGGAGCTGTTTTTT
TRBV7-3,TRBJ1-1,NA,NA,CASSAQAGAYTEAFF,TGTGCCAGCAGTGCTCAGGCAGGGGCTTACACTGAAGCTTTCTTT
TRBV29-1,TRBJ1-4,TRBD1,NA,CSGQGLNEKLFF,TGCAGCGGACAGGGCCTTAATGAAAAACTGTTTTTT
TRBV19,TRBJ1-3,NA,once,CASSMAVASGNTIYF,TGTGCCAGTAGTATGGCGGTCGCCTCTGGAAACACCATATATTTT